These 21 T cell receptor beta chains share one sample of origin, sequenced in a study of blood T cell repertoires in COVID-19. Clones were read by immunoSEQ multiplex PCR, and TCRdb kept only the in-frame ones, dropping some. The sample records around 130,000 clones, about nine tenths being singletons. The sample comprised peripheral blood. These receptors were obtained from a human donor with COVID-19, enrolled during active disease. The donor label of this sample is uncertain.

CDR3 amino acids: CASGLRGGTEAFF. CDR3 nucleotide sequence: TGCGCCAGCGGCCTGCGGGGGGGCACTGAAGCTTTCTTT. This chain joins TRBV5-1 and TRBJ1-1; weak D call: TRBD1 (5 bases). The CDR3 has 13 amino acids. Germline CDR1 SGHRS, CDR2 YFSETQ. The V and J ends lost 7 bases and 4 bases respectively, with 14 bases between them.

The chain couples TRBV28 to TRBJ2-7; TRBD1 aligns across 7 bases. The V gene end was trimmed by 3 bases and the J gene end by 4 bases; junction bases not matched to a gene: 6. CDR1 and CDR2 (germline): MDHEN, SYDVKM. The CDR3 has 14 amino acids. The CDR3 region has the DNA TGTGCCAGCAGTTTCGGCGCCAGGGGGTACGAGCAGTACTTC. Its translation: CASSFGARGYEQYF.

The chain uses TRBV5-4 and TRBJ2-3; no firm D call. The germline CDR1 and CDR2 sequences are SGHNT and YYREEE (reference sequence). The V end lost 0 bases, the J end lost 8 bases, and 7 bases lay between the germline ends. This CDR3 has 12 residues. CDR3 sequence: CASSLEATTQYF. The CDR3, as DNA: TGTGCCAGCAGCTTGGAAGCTACTACGCAGTATTTT.

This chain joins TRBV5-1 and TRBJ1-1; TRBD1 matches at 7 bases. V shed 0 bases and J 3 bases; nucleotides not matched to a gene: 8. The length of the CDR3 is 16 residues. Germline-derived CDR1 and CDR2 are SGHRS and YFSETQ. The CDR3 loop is CASSLAGQSSDTEAFF. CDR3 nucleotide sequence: TGCGCCAGCAGCTTGGCGGGACAGAGTTCGGACACTGAAGCTTTCTTT.

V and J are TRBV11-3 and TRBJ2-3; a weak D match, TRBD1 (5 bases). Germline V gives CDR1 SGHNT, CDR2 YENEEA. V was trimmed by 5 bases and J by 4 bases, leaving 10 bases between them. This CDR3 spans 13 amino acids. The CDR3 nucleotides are TGTGCCAGCAGCCACCTCAGGGCAGATACGCAGTATTTT. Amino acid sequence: CASSHLRADTQYF.

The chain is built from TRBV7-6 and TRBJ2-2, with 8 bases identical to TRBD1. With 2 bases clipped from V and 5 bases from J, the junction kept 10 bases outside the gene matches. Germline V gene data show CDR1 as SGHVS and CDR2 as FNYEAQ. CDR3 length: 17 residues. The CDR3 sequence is CASSLWPRGRRTGELFF. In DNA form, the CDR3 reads TGTGCCAGCAGCTTATGGCCCAGGGGGCGCCGGACCGGGGAGCTGTTTTTT.

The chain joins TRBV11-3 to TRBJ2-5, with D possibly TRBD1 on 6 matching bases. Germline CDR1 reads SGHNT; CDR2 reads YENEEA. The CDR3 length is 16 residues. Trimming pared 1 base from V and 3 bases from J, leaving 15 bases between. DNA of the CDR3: TGTGCCAGCAGCTTAGGCTCTGACAGGACAAAAGAGACCCAGTACTTC. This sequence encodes CASSLGSDRTKETQYF.

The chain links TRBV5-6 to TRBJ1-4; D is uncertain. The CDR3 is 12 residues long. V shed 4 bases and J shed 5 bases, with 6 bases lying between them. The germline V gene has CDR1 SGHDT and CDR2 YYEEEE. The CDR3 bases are TGTGCCAGCAGCCTACGCAATGAAAAACTGTTTTTT. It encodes CASSLRNEKLFF.

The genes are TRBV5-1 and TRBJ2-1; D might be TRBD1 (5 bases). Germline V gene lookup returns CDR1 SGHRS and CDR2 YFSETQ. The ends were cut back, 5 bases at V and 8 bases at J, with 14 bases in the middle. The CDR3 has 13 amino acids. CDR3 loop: CASRVRGPDEQFF. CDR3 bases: TGCGCCAGCAGGGTAAGGGGCCCGGATGAGCAGTTCTTC.

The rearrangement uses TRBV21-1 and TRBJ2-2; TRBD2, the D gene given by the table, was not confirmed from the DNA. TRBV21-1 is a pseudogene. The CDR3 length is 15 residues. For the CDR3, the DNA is TGTGCCAGCAGCAAAGTGGTCCGGGACACCGGGGAGCTGTTTTTT. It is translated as CASSKVVRDTGELFF.

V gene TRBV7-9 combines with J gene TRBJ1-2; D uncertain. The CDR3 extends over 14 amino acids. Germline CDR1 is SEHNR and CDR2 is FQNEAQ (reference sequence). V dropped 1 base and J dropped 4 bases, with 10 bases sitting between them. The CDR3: CASSLVLVRYGYTF. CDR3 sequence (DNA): TGTGCCAGCAGCTTAGTCCTGGTGCGCTATGGCTACACCTTC.

This CDR3 is CAWSVQSAYGYTF. In DNA form, the CDR3 reads TGTGCCTGGAGTGTACAGTCTGCGTATGGCTACACCTTC. This chain links TRBV30 with TRBJ1-2; no reliable D call. Germline CDR1 and CDR2: GTSNPN and SVGIG (reference sequence). Between the trimmed V and J ends, which lost 0 bases and 5 bases, there was a span of 10 bases. The CDR3 has 13 residues.

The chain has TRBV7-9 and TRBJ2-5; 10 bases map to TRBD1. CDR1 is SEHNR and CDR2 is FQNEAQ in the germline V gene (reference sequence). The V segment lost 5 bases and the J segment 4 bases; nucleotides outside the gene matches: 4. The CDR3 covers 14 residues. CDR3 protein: CASSDRGRGETQYF. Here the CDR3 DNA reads TGTGCCAGCAGCGACAGGGGGCGCGGAGAGACCCAGTACTTC.

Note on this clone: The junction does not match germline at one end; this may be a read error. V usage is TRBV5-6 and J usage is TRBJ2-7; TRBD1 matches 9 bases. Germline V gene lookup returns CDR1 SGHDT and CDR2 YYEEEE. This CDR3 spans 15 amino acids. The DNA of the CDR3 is TGTGCCAGCAGCCGGCGGACAGGGGCCCTAGCGGCCCCGCCATTC. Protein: CASSRRTGALAAPPF. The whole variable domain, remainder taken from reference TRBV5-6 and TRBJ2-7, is DAGVTQSPTHLIKTRGQQVTLRCSPKSGHDTVSWYQQALGQGPQFIFQYYEEEERQRGNFPDRFSGHQFPNYSSELNVNALLLGDSALYLCASSRRTGALAAPPFGPGTRLTVT.

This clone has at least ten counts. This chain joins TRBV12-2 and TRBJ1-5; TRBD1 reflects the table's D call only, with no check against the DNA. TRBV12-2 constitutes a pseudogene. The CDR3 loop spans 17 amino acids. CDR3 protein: CASRPTVNPPSVRPQHF. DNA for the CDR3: TGTGCAAGTCGCCCGACAGTTAATCCCCCGAGTGTTCGGCCCCAGCATTTT.

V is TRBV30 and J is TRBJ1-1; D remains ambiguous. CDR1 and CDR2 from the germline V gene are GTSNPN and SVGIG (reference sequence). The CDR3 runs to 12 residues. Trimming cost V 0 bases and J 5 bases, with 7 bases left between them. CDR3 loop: CAWSVSWTEAFF. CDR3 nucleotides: TGTGCCTGGAGTGTTAGTTGGACTGAAGCTTTCTTT.

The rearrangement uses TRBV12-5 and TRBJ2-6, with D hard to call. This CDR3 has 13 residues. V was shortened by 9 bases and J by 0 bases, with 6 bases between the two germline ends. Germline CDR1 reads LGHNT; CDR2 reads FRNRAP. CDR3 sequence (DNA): TGTGCTAGCGTCAGCTCTGGGGCCAACGTCCTGACTTTC. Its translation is CASVSSGANVLTF.

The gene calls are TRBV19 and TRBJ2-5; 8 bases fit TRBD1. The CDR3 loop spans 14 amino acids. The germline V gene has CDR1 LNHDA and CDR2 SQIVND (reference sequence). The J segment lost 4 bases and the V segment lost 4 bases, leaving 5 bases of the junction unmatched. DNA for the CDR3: TGTGCCAGTAGTAGCCCTGACAGGGGAGAGACCCAGTACTTC. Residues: CASSSPDRGETQYF.

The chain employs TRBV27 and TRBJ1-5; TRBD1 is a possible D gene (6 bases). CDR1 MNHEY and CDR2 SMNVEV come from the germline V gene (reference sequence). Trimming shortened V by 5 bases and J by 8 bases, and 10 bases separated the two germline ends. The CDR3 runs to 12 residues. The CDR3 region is CASSTGREPQHF. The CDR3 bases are TGTGCCAGCAGTACAGGGAGAGAGCCCCAGCATTTT.

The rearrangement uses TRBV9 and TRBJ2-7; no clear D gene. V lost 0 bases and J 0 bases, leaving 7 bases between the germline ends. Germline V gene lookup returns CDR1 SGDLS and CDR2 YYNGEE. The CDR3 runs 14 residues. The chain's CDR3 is CASSVETSSYEQYF. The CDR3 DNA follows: TGTGCCAGCAGCGTAGAAACCAGCTCCTACGAGCAGTACTTC.

CDR3 DNA sequence: TGTGCCAGCAGTTTGGGGGACAGGGCGCAAAGTGAAGCTTTCTTT. Encoded protein: CASSLGDRAQSEAFF. The V and J genes are TRBV28 and TRBJ1-1; 9 bases match TRBD1. The length of the CDR3 is 15 residues. Trimming took 3 bases from V and 7 from J; bases not matched to a gene: 9. Germline CDR1 reads MDHEN; CDR2 reads SYDVKM. The full variable domain, in which reference TRBV28 and TRBJ1-1 provide the parts outside the CDR3, is DVKVTQSSRYLVKRTGEKVFLECVQDMDHENMFWYRQDPGLGLRLIYFSYDVKMKEKGDIPEGYSVSREKKERFSLILESASTNQTSMYLCASSLGDRAQSEAFFGQGTRLTVV.